This TCR beta chain was profiled in a study of T cell changes during pregnancy in multiple sclerosis. Assay used: immunoSEQ multiplex PCR; TCRdb lists only in-frame clones, some missing. The repertoire has 100,000 or so clones, 90% to 95% of them found once; the top ten carry around 0.96%. The TCR was taken from a female donor with multiple sclerosis, enrolled in a pregnancy study. The source material was peripheral blood, sampled before pregnancy.

This CDR3 is CASSLPGLANTGELFF. In nucleotides, the CDR3 is TGTGCCAGCAGCCTACCGGGACTAGCAAACACCGGGGAGCTGTTTTTT. The chain uses TRBV7-9 and TRBJ2-2; the match to TRBD2 covers 9 bases. Trimming took 5 bases from V and 2 from J; bases not matched to a gene: 6. The germline V gene encodes CDR1 SEHNR and CDR2 FQNEAQ (reference sequence). CDR3 length equals 16 residues.